This entry describes one T cell receptor (beta chain). The antigen remains undetermined. With 60 Vbeta and 13 Jbeta primers, the PCR was carried out. Sequencing used immunoSEQ multiplex PCR; TCRdb keeps in-frame clones, though not all of them. The sample has about 150,000 clones, 75% to 80% seen once. This sample is part of a study of cytomegalovirus exposure and HLA in healthy donors. Study-level findings and limits: It was shown in a later analysis that HLA-associated TCR beta chains were more clonally expanded than other, equally common chains.

The length of the CDR3 is 15 residues. The ends lost 6 bases at V and 8 bases at J; junction bases unmatched: 9. Looked up from germline, CDR1 is MNHNY and CDR2 is SVGAGI (reference sequence). The receptor was isolated from a man aged 30 to 45 in good health and CMV-seronegative. The rearrangement links TRBV6-6 to TRBJ2-1; 11 bases align to TRBD2. Material: PBMCs. The CDR3 protein is CASSQLAGATDEQFF. Here the CDR3 DNA reads TGTGCCAGCAGCCAACTAGCGGGAGCCACCGATGAGCAGTTCTTC.